One sample yielded the 10 T cell receptor beta chains listed below, sequenced in a study of CD8+CD57+ T cells in acquired aplastic anemia. The authors sequenced patients whose flow cytometry had shown CD8+CD57+ cell expansion. Investigators profiled TCR beta VDJ and CDR3 from genomic DNA template. Each CDR3 protein is one row after TCRdb ran MiXCR on the reads. Among 150,000 to 200,000 distinct CDR3 sequences listed, under 55% were seen once. The material sequenced was sorted CD4+, CD8+, or CD8+CD57+ T cells (not recorded which) from PBMCs. The receptors derive from a human donor with aplastic anemia.

This clonotype appeared a few times. The rearrangement links TRBV20-1 to TRBJ1-1; D is unresolved. CDR1 is DFQATT, CDR2 SNEGSKA, per germline (reference sequence). The CDR3 is 13 amino acids. Trimming left V 0 bases short and J 1 base short, with 6 bases between. The CDR3 coding sequence is TGCAGTGCTAGAGAGTGGTCGAACACTGAAGCTTTCTTT. The encoded protein is CSAREWSNTEAFF.

The J gene is TRBJ1-1, the V gene TRBV18; no reliable D call. The CDR3 is 14 amino acids. V was trimmed by 1 base and J by 5 bases, leaving 11 bases between them. In germline, CDR1 is KGHSH, CDR2 LQKENI. The CDR3 bases are TGTGCCAGCTCACCACAGAGGGAGAGGACTGAAGCTTTCTTT. Protein sequence: CASSPQRERTEAFF.

The chain joins TRBV24-1 to TRBJ1-2; 12 nucleotides align to TRBD1. V gave up 0 bases and J gave up 8 bases; unmatched junction bases: 6. The CDR3 contains 16 residues. CDR1 is KGHDR, CDR2 SFDVKD, per germline. The CDR3 loop is CATSDLTGTGGRGYTF. The CDR3 DNA reads TGTGCCACCAGTGATTTGACAGGGACAGGGGGCCGAGGCTACACCTTC.

The V call is TRBV29-1, the J call TRBJ2-2, with D possibly matching TRBD2 (5 bases). V lost 7 bases to trimming and J lost 8 bases, with 11 bases between them. This CDR3 region has 11 residues. Germline-derived CDR1 and CDR2 are SQVTM and ANQGSEA. This CDR3 is CSGQGGGELFF. CDR3 nucleotide sequence: TGCAGCGGACAAGGCGGGGGGGAGCTGTTTTTT.

A remark on this clonotype: Its ends do not fully match the called genes, so a read error is possible. The chain links TRBV20-1 to TRBJ1-2; D is uncertain. In germline, CDR1 is DFQATT, CDR2 SNEGSKA (reference sequence). This CDR3 contains 13 residues. The CDR3 bases are TGCAGTGCTCGAGAGACACGAAACTATGGCTACACCTTC. Translated: CSARETRNYGYTF.

This clonotype was seen once. This chain links TRBV7-9 with TRBJ1-2; 9 bases are shared with TRBD1. V shed 7 bases, J shed 2 bases, and the junction held 2 bases outside the gene matches. The CDR3 runs 13 residues. From germline, CDR1 is SEHNR and CDR2 FQNEAQ (reference sequence). The CDR3 sequence is CASTGTGNYGYTF. The DNA for the CDR3 is TGTGCCAGCACAGGGACAGGGAACTATGGCTACACCTTC.

The table lists this clonotype with many counts. The CDR3 sequence: CATFLAGGTGELFF. The CDR3 nucleotides are TGTGCCACCTTTCTAGCGGGAGGCACCGGGGAGCTGTTTTTT. The V and J genes are TRBV15 and TRBJ2-2; 11 bases match TRBD2. The V segment lost 8 bases and the J segment 4 bases; nucleotides outside the gene matches: 3. Germline CDR1 and CDR2: LNHNV and YYDKDF (reference sequence). There are 14 residues in the CDR3. The full variable domain, with the rest looked up from reference TRBV15 and TRBJ2-2, is DAMVIQNPRYQVTQFGKPVTLSCSQTLNHNVMYWYQQKSSQAPKLLFHYYDKDFNNEADTPDNFQSRRPNTSFCFLDIRSPGLGDTAMYLCATFLAGGTGELFFGEGSRLTVL.

This clonotype was seen at least ten times. V gene TRBV7-2 combines with J gene TRBJ2-7; D unclear. The CDR3 spans 16 residues. CDR1 SGHTA and CDR2 FQGNSA come from the germline V gene. Trimming pared 0 bases from V and 5 bases from J, leaving 17 bases between. The CDR3 spells CASSLAVGSIYNEQYF. The CDR3 DNA reads as TGTGCCAGCAGCTTAGCGGTAGGCTCAATCTACAACGAGCAGTACTTC.

The chain combines TRBV5-5 with TRBJ1-2; 9 bases agree with TRBD1. V shed 4 bases and J 2 bases; nucleotides not matched to a gene: 3. The germline CDR1 and CDR2 sequences are SGHKS and YYEKEE (reference sequence). This CDR3 spans 14 amino acids. The CDR3 region has the DNA TGTGCCAGCAGCCCCGGGACAGGGAACTATGGCTACACCTTC. It encodes CASSPGTGNYGYTF.

V usage is TRBV10-1 and J usage is TRBJ2-2, with 11 bases that match TRBD2. This CDR3 has 15 amino acids. Germline lookup yields CDR1 WNHNN and CDR2 SYGVQD (reference sequence). Trimming cost V 6 bases and J 5 bases; bases outside gene matches: 5. The CDR3 bases are TGCGCCAGCAGACTAGCGGGAGATCTGACCGGGGAGCTGTTTTTT. This codes for CASRLAGDLTGELFF.